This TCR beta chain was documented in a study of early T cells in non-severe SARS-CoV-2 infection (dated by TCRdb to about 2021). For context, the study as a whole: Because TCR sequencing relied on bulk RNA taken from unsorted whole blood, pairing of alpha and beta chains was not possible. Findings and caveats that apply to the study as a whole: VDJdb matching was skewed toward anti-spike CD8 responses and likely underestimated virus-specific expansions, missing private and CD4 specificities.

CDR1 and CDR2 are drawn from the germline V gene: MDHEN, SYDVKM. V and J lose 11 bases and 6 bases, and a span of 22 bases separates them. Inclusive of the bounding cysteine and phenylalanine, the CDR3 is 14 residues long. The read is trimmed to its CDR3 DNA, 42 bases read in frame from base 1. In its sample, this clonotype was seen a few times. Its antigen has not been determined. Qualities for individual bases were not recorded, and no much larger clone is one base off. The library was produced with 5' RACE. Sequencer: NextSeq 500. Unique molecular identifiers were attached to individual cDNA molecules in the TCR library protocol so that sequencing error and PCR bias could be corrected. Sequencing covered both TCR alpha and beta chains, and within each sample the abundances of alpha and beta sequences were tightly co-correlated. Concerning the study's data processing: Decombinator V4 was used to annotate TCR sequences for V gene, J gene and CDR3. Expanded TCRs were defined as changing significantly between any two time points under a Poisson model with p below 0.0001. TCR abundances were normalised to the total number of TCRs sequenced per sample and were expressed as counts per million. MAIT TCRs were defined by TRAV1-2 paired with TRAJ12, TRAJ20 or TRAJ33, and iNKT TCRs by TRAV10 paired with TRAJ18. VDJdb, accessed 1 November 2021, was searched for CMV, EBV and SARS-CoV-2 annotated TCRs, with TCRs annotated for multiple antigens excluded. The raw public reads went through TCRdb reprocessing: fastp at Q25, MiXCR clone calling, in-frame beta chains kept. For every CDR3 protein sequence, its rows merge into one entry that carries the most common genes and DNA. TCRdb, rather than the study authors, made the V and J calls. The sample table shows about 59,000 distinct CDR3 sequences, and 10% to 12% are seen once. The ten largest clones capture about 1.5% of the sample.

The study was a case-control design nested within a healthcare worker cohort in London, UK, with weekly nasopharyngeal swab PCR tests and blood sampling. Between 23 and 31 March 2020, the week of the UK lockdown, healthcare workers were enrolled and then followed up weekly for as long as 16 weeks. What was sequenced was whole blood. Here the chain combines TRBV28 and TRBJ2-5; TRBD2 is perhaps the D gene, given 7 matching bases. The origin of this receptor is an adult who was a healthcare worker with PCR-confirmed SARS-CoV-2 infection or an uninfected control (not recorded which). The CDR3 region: CAAVRRGGRKTQYF. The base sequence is TGTGCCGCCGTTAGAAGGGGGGGTAGAAAGACCCAGTACTTC.